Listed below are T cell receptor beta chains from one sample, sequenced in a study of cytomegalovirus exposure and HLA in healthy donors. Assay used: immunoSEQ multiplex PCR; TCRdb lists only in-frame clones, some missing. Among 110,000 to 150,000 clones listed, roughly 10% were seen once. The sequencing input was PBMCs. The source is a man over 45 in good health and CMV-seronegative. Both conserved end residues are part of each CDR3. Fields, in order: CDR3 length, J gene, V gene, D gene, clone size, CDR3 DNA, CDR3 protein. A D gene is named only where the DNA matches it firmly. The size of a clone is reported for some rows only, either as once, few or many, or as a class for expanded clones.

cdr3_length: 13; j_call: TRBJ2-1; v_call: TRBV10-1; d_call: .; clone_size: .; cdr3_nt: TGCGCCAGCAGTGAGAGTCGGAGCAATGAGCAGTTCTTC; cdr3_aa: CASSESRSNEQFF
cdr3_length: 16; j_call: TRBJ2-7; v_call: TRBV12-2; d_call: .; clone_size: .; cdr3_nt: TGTGCAAGTCGCTTAGCGGGACAGGGCCTCTCCTACGAGCAGTACTTC; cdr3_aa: CASRLAGQGLSYEQYF
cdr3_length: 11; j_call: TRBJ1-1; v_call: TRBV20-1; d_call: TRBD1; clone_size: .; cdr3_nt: TGCAGTGCTAGCCTGACAGGGAATAGGTTCTTT; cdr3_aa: CSASLTGNRFF
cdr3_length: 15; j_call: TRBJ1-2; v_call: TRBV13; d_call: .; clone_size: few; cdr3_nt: TGTGCCAGCAGCTTCGCCGGAGCTATCCACTATGGCTACACCTTC; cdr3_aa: CASSFAGAIHYGYTF
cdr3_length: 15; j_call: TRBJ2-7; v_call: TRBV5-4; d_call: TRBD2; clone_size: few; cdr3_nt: TGTGCCAGCAGTCCCGGACTAGCGTCTTCCTACGAGCAGTACTTC; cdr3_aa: CASSPGLASSYEQYF
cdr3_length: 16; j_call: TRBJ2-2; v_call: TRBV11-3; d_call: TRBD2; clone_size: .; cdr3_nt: TGTGCCAGCAGCCCGCGGACTAGCGGGGGGACCGGGGAGCTGTTTTTT; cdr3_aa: CASSPRTSGGTGELFF
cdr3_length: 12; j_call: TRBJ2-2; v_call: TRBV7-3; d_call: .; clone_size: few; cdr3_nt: TGTGCCAGCAGCTACCGACTTGGGGAGCTGTTTTTT; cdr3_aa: CASSYRLGELFF
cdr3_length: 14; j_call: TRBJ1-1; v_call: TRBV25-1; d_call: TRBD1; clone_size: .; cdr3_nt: TGTGCCAGCAGCCACAGGGGATTGAACACTGAAGCTTTCTTT; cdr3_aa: CASSHRGLNTEAFF
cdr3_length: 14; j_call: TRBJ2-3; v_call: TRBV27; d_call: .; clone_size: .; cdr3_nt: TGTGCCAGCAGCCCCTTTCCAGGGCGAAATACGCAGTATTTT; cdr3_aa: CASSPFPGRNTQYF
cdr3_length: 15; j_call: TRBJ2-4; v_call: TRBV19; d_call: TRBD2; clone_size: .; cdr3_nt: TGTGCCAGTAGTCCCTTAGCGGGAGGGCCGGGCATTCAGTACTTC; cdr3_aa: CASSPLAGGPGIQYF
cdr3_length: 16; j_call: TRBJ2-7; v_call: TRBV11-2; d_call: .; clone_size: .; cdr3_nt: TGTGCCAGCAGCTACCCCGGCAGGGGGGAAAGGTACGAGCAGTACTTC; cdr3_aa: CASSYPGRGERYEQYF
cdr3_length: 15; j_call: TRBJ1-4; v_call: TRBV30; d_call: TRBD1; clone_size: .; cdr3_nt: TGTGCCTGGAGTGGAGGGACAGGGGAAGGGGAAAAACTGTTTTTT; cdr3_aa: CAWSGGTGEGEKLFF
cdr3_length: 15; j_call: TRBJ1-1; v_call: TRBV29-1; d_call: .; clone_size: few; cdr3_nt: TGCAGCGTTGAGGGGGGGGCAGCAATGAACACTGAAGCTTTCTTT; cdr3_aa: CSVEGGAAMNTEAFF
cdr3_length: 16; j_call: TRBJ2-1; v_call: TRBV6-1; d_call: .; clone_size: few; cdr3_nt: TGTGCCAGCAGTGAAATTGGCGGGAAATCCTACAATGAGCAGTTCTTC; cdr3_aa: CASSEIGGKSYNEQFF
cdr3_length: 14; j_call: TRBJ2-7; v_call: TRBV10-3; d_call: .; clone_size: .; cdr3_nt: TGTGCCATCAGTGAGCTGTCGACGGGTCCCGAGCAGTACTTC; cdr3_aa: CAISELSTGPEQYF
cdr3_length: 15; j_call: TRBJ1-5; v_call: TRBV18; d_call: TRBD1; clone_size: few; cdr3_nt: TGTGCCAGCTCACCGACAGGGACGGGCAATCAGCCCCAGCATTTT; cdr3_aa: CASSPTGTGNQPQHF
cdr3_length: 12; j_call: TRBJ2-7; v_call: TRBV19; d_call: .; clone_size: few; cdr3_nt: TGTGCCAGTAGTGGGCAGACCTACGAGCAGTACTTC; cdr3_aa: CASSGQTYEQYF
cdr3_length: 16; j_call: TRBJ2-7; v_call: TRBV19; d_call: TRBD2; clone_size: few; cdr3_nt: TGTGCCAGTAGTGCCGCCCCGAGCGGGAGATCGTACGAGCAGTACTTC; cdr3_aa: CASSAAPSGRSYEQYF
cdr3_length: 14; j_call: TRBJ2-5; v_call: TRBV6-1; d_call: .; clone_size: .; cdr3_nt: TGTGCCAGCAGAAATCTAGGAACCCAAGAGACCCAGTACTTC; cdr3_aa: CASRNLGTQETQYF
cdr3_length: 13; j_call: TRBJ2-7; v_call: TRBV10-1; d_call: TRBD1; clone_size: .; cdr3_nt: TGCGCCGCCTCACCACGACAGGGCTACGAGCAGTACTTC; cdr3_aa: CAASPRQGYEQYF
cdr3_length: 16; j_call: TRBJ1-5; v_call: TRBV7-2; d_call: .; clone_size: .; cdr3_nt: TGTGCCAGCAGCTTAGTGGCACAGGGAACCAATCAGCCCCAGCATTTT; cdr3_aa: CASSLVAQGTNQPQHF
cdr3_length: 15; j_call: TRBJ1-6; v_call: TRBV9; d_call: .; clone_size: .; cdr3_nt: TGTGCCAGCAGCGTAGGGCCGGGACAAGAGTCACCCCTCCACTTT; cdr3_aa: CASSVGPGQESPLHF
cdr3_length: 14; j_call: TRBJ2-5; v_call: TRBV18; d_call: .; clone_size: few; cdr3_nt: TGTGCCAGCTCACCGGACAGAGCTCAAGAGACCCAGTACTTC; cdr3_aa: CASSPDRAQETQYF
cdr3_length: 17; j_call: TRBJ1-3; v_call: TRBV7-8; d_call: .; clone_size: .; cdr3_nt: TGTGCCAGCAGCTTAAACGCAGGGATGAGCTCTGGAAACACCATATATTTT; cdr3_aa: CASSLNAGMSSGNTIYF
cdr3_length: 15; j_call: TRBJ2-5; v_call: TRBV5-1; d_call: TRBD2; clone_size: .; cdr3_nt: TGCGCCAGCAGCTCGGGACTAGCGGGACAAGAGACCCAGTACTTC; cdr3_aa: CASSSGLAGQETQYF
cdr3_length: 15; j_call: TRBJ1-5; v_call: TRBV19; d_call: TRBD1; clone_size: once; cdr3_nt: TGTGCCAGTAGCCCGGGACAGGGGCACCATCAGCCCCAGCATTTT; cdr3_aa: CASSPGQGHHQPQHF
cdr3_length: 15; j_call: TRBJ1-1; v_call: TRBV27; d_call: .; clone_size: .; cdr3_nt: TGTGCCAGCAGTTGGACAGACCCTATGAACACTGAAGCTTTCTTT; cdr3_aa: CASSWTDPMNTEAFF
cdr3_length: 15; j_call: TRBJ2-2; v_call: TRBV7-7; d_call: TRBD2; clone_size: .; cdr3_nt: TGTGCTAGCAGCACTAGCGGGGGGGACACCGGGGAGCTGTTTTTT; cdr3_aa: CASSTSGGDTGELFF
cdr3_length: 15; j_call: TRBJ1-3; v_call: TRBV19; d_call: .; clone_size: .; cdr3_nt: TGTGCCAGTAGTATCTCCCAGTACTCTGGAAACACCATATATTTT; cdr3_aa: CASSISQYSGNTIYF
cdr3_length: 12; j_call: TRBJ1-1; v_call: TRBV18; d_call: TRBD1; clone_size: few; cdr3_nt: TGTGCCAGCTCTCCCAACTCAGGGGGAGCTTTCTTT; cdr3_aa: CASSPNSGGAFF
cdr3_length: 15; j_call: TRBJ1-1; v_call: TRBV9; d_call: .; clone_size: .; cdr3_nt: TGTGCCAGCAGCTCTTCGGGACTCCTTAACACTGAAGCTTTCTTT; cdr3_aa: CASSSSGLLNTEAFF
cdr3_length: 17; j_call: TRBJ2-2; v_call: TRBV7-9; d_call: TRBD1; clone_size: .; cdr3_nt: TGTGCCAGCAGTCGGCTTCCGGGACAGGGAACCTCCGGGGAGCTGTTTTTT; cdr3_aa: CASSRLPGQGTSGELFF
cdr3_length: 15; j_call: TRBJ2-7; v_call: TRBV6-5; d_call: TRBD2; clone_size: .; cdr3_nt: TGTGCCAGCAGTTACGAGCGGGGTCGCTCCTACGAGCAGTACTTC; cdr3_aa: CASSYERGRSYEQYF
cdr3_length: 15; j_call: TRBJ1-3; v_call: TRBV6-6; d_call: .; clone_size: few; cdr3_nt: TGTGCCAGCACCGGGACGACAGGCTTCCTAAACACCATATATTTT; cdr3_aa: CASTGTTGFLNTIYF
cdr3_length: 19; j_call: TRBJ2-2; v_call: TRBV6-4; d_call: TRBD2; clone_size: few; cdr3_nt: TGTGCCAGCAGTGACTCGAGTAAGGGACTAGAATTGAACACCGGGGAGCTGTTTTTT; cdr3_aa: CASSDSSKGLELNTGELFF
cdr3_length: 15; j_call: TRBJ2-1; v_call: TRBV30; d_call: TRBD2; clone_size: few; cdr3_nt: TGTGCCTGGGGCCCCGGGACTAGCCCTTATAATGAGCAGTTCTTC; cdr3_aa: CAWGPGTSPYNEQFF
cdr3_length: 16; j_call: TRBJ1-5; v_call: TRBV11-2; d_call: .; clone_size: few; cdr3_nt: TGTGCCAGCAGCCCGGGGGGCAGAGTCAGCAATCAGCCCCAGCATTTT; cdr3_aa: CASSPGGRVSNQPQHF
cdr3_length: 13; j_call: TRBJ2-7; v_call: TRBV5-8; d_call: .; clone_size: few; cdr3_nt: TGTGCCACCCGGCGGAGGGGTCGGTACGAGCAGTACTTC; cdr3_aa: CATRRRGRYEQYF
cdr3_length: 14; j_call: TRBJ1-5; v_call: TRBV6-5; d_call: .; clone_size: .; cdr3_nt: TGTGCCAGCAGTTACGGCAGGGGCGATCAGCCCCAGCATTTT; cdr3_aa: CASSYGRGDQPQHF
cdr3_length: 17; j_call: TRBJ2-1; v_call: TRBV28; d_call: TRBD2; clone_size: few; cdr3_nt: TGTGCCAGCAGTTCCCGCCCTGGGACTAGCGGATACAATGAGCAGTTCTTC; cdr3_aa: CASSSRPGTSGYNEQFF
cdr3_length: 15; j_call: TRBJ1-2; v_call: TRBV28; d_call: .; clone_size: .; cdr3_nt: TGTGCCAGCACCCGTCGTGACCCGGAGTCTTTGAGCTACACCTTC; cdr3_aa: CASTRRDPESLSYTF
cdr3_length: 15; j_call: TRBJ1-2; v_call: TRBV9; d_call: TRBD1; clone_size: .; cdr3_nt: TGTGCCAGCAGCGATGGGACAGGGCTTAACTATGGCTACACCTTC; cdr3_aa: CASSDGTGLNYGYTF
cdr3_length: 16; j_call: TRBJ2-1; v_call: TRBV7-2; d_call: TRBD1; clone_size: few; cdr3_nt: TGTGCCAGCAGCCCCCCCCACAGGGGAATCAAATACGAGCAGTTCTTC; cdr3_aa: CASSPPHRGIKYEQFF
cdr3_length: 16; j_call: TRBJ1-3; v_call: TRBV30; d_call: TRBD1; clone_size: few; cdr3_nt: TGTGCCTGGGGAAACGACAGGGTAAACTCTGGAAACACCATATATTTT; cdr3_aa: CAWGNDRVNSGNTIYF
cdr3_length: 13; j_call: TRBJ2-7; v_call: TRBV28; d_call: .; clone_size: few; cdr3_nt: TGTGCCAGCATAAGGACCCTCAGGGGCGAGCAGTACTTC; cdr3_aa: CASIRTLRGEQYF
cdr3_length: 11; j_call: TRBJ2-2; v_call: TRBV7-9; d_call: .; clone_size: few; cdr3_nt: TGTGCCAGCAGCCTTGAGGGGGAGCTGTTTTTT; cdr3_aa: CASSLEGELFF
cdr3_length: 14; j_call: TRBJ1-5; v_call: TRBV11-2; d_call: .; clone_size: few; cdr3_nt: TGTGCCAGCAGCGCGGGGGTTAGCAATCAGCCCCAGCATTTT; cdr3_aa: CASSAGVSNQPQHF